The rows below give T cell receptor beta chains drawn from one sample of a study of T cell changes during pregnancy in multiple sclerosis. The table came from immunoSEQ multiplex PCR; TCRdb's copy has only in-frame clones and leaves some out. The table lists tens of thousands of clones, roughly 88% of them singletons. Source: CD4+ T cells from peripheral blood mononuclear cells, taken in the first trimester of pregnancy. Receptors were obtained from a female donor in good health, enrolled as a control in a pregnancy study. CDR3s include the opening cysteine and the closing phenylalanine or tryptophan. Each record gives: V gene, CDR3 protein.

TRBV9	CASSSEVNNEQFF
TRBV4-1	CASSRQGTLEQFF
TRBV19	CASSISRGETQYF
TRBV7-3	CASSQGAGGPNGELFF
TRBV4-1	CASSQGPSPRGHTIYF
TRBV11-3	CASSLGTSGGEETQYF
TRBV5-4	CASSLAGGGRDTQYF
TRBV15	CATRGLAVSYNEQFF
TRBV4-2	CASSKGQGNAEAFF
TRBV10-3	CAISEGHSGNTIYF
TRBV14	CASSPGTGWGMMNTEAFF
TRBV18	CASSPQSPAGNTEAFF
TRBV7-8	CASSRAGGENTIYF
TRBV30	CAWSSERGVYRQGYEQYF
TRBV10-3	CAISESGGTGGQETQYF
TRBV19	CASSITHRETQYF
TRBV29-1	CSGRTGDYGYTF
TRBV6-1	CASSWMRHEQFF
TRBV5-3	CARSFNSPYEQYF
TRBV7-2	CASRKTSGVPDTQYF
TRBV5-5	CASSYDAGNAKYGYTF
TRBV7-2	CASSHHPVRAGDGEQFF
TRBV5-5	CASSLLSAGGTDTQYF
TRBV11-2	CASSLAGGNTEAFF
TRBV5-1	CASSYYRAPGANVLTF
TRBV30	CGLGKGGYTF
TRBV19	CASNQGGDKNIQYF
TRBV5-4	CASSASQSTEAFF
TRBV7-9	CASSLAGQGPGGYTF
TRBV15	CATSRDPAGGETQYF
TRBV11-3	CASSLFGGGLDGELFF
TRBV2	CASSEARGAGQPQHF
TRBV7-2	CASSWAWTGQETQYF
TRBV5-4	CASSLVGAGGQYF
TRBV7-2	CASSSRTSGGRDEQFF
TRBV19	CASRYLRGFYGYTF
TRBV19	CASSMVASHGYTF
TRBV18	CASSTGTGGYEQYF
TRBV11-1	CASSLRRGPNTGELFF
TRBV9	CASSDPEQGRSGYTF
TRBV4-1	CASSPRMGGYGYTF
TRBV5-1	CASSLGTLNTEAFF
TRBV19	CASSIGRGYSNQPQHF
TRBV7-3	CASSQPGRGKFF
TRBV7-3	CASSLMDRGPFTDTQYF
TRBV18	CASSPLTGQGGTEAFF
TRBV14	CASSHSHEQYF
TRBV7-2	CASSLTRSEAFF
TRBV4-3	CASSQVGQVGEKLFF
TRBV10-3	CAISDRDSSNEKLFF
TRBV5-4	CASSLESVRTSGYEQYF
TRBV2	CASSDLAGGDTQYF
TRBV18	CASSPRLQETQYF
TRBV11-3	CASSPPTGLYEQYF
TRBV6-1	CASRSGGNSPLHF
TRBV11-3	CASSSPRGGGPQDTQYF
TRBV30	CAWREGTVNSPLHF